A single sample gave rise to the 26 T cell receptor beta chains below, sequenced in a study of T cells in Graves' hyperthyroidism and ophthalmopathy. Amplified regions were TCR beta CDR3 sequences from RNA transcripts. RT-PCR in the first round (using the HTBI primer set) targeted the TCR CDR3. TCRdb fed the multiplex PCR reads into MiXCR, producing one record per CDR3 protein. The sample includes roughly 720,000 distinct CDR3 sequences, 15% to 20% seen only once; the top ten take 15% to 17%. The sample comprised blood. The receptors originated from a man between 45 and 60 years old with Graves' hyperthyroidism.

This clonotype has a single count. This chain connects TRBV7-9 to TRBJ2-6; 9 bases fit TRBD1. After removal of 4 bases from V and 0 bases from J, the junction contained 4 bases not matched to a gene. CDR1 and CDR2 (germline): SEHNR, FQNEAQ (reference sequence). The CDR3 covers 17 residues. The CDR3 nucleotides are TGTGCCAGCAGCTGGGACAGGGCGAGCTCTGGGGCCAACGTCCTGACTTTC. Translation gives CASSWDRASSGANVLTF.

This clonotype was detected only a few times. Written as DNA, the CDR3 is TGTGCCAGCAGTTTCAGCGGGAGTAACACAGATACGCAGTATTTT. This encodes CASSFSGSNTDTQYF. The chain employs TRBV12-3 or TRBV12-4 and TRBJ2-3; TRBD2 aligns across 8 bases. V lost 3 bases to trimming and J lost 2 bases; unmatched junction nucleotides: 4. The CDR3 runs to 15 residues.

Ten or more counts support this clonotype. The chain joins TRBV7-6 to TRBJ2-5, with 7 bases fitting TRBD1. Germline values: CDR1 SGHVS, CDR2 FNYEAQ. V lost 1 base and J lost 4; bases outside the gene matches: 3. There are 14 residues in the CDR3. The CDR3 loop is CASSLEQGRETQYF. The DNA for the CDR3 is TGTGCCAGCAGCTTAGAACAGGGGAGAGAGACCCAGTACTTC.

This clonotype was recorded a few times. The rearrangement links TRBV9 to TRBJ2-1; TRBD1 agrees at 10 bases. This CDR3 has 17 amino acids. Germline values: CDR1 SGDLS, CDR2 YYNGEE. V lost 0 bases and J lost 0; bases outside the gene matches: 3. The CDR3 sequence: CASSVERTGGSYNEQFF. In DNA form, the CDR3 reads TGTGCCAGCAGCGTAGAGAGGACAGGGGGCTCCTACAATGAGCAGTTCTTC. Filled out from reference TRBV9 and TRBJ2-1, the complete variable domain reads DSGVTQTPKHLITATGQRVTLRCSPRSGDLSVYWYQQSLDQGLQFLIQYYNGEERAKGNILERFSAQQFPDLHSELNLSSLELGDSALYFCASSVERTGGSYNEQFFGPGTRLTVL.

This clonotype occurred many times. This chain connects TRBV7-3 to TRBJ2-3; 7 bases are a match to TRBD2. Trimming removed 5 bases from V and 2 bases from J; junction bases left unmatched: 7. Looked up from germline, CDR1 is SGHTA and CDR2 is FQGTGA. The CDR3 contains 15 residues. CDR3 nucleotides: TGTGCCAGCAGCCGGGGGGACCACCTCACAGATACGCAGTATTTT. Translated, it gives CASSRGDHLTDTQYF.

This clonotype was seen many times. The chain employs TRBV27 and TRBJ1-3, with TRBD1 as a possible D gene (5 bases). The germline gives CDR1 MNHEY, CDR2 SMNVEV (reference sequence). The CDR3 is 14 residues long. With 5 bases removed from V and 3 bases from J, the gap between germline ends came to 11 bases. As DNA, the CDR3 is TGTGCCAGCAGTGCCGGGGGTTTTGGAAACACCATATATTTT. Translated, it gives CASSAGGFGNTIYF.

The V gene is TRBV29-1, the J gene TRBJ2-7; 12 positions match TRBD2. The CDR3 spans 16 residues. Germline V CDR1 and CDR2: SQVTM, ANQGSEA. V lost 4 bases and J lost 5; bases outside the gene matches: 12. Here the CDR3 reads CSVVGLAGGPIDEQYF. CDR3 coding DNA: TGCAGCGTTGTAGGCCTAGCGGGAGGGCCAATCGACGAGCAGTACTTC.

This clonotype was detected ten times or more. The rearrangement joins TRBV5-1 to TRBJ2-6; D ambiguous. V lost 2 bases and J 6 bases, leaving 9 bases between the germline ends. The CDR3 is made up of 14 amino acids. Germline V CDR1 and CDR2: SGHRS, YFSETQ. The CDR3 DNA follows: TGCGCCAGCAGCTTCCCCTTTGAGGCCAACGTCCTGACTTTC. Amino acids: CASSFPFEANVLTF.

The table lists this clonotype with a few counts. The DNA for the CDR3 is TGCGCCACCAGGCTAGCGGGAGGGTCCTCAGATACGCAGTATTTT. Its translation: CATRLAGGSSDTQYF. The chain couples TRBV5-1 to TRBJ2-3; TRBD2 matches at 12 bases. The CDR3 runs 15 residues. J lost 4 bases, V lost 9 bases, and 9 bases had no gene match. Germline V lookup: CDR1 SGHRS, CDR2 YFSETQ. Filled out from reference TRBV5-1 and TRBJ2-3, the complete variable domain reads KAGVTQTPRYLIKTRGQQVTLSCSPISGHRSVSWYQQTPGQGLQFLFEYFSETQRNKGNFPGRFSGRQFSNSRSEMNVSTLELGDSALYLCATRLAGGSSDTQYFGPGTRLTVL.

This clonotype was detected ten times or more. This CDR3 is CASSYGRDEVYEQYF. The DNA of the CDR3 is TGTGCCAGCAGCTATGGCCGGGACGAAGTCTACGAGCAGTACTTC. The rearrangement links TRBV5-5 to TRBJ2-7; either TRBD1 or TRBD2 may fit D (5 bases each). CDR1 and CDR2 from the germline V gene are SGHKS and YYEKEE (reference sequence). V was shortened by 3 bases and J by 3 bases, with 16 bases between the two germline ends. The CDR3 has 15 residues.

This clonotype was counted ten times or more. The chain uses TRBV27 and TRBJ1-2; 8 positions match TRBD1. With V trimmed by 5 bases and J by 7 bases, 6 bases remained unmatched. The CDR3 is 13 amino acids. The germline V gene has CDR1 MNHEY and CDR2 SMNVEV (reference sequence). CDR3 residues: CASSPPTGVGYTF. DNA of the CDR3: TGTGCCAGCAGTCCTCCGACAGGGGTTGGCTACACCTTC.

This clonotype was counted ten times or more. V is TRBV11-2 and J is TRBJ2-5, with 9 bases identical to TRBD1. The germline V gene encodes CDR1 SGHAT and CDR2 FQNNGV. The V and J ends lost 5 bases and 6 bases, in that order; junction bases with no gene match: 7. This CDR3 contains 14 residues. The CDR3 bases are TGTGCCAGCAGCCCCGGGACAGGGTTTCAGACCCAGTACTTC. Its translation: CASSPGTGFQTQYF. Drawing the rest from reference TRBV11-2 and TRBJ2-5, the complete variable domain is EAGVAQSPRYKIIEKRQSVAFWCNPISGHATLYWYQQILGQGPKLLIQFQNNGVVDDSQLPKDRFSAERLKGVDSTLKIQPAKLEDSAVYLCASSPGTGFQTQYFGPGTRLLVL.

This clonotype was seen only a few times. V is TRBV6-1 and J is TRBJ2-7, with 9 positions matching TRBD1. Unmatched junction bases numbered 9, after V lost 5 bases and J lost 4 bases. This CDR3 has 15 amino acids. Per the germline V gene, CDR1 is MNHNS and CDR2 is SASEGT. CDR3 region: CASSPIPGQGYEQYF. The CDR3 region has the DNA TGTGCCAGCAGTCCAATTCCGGGACAGGGATACGAGCAGTACTTC.

This clonotype was recorded at least ten times. Germline is not matched at one junction end, which may reflect a read error. The V call is TRBV7-2, the J call TRBJ2-1; 7 bases match TRBD2. Germline V lookup: CDR1 SGHTA, CDR2 FQGNSA. This CDR3 spans 14 amino acids. CDR3 in DNA: TGTGCCAGCAGCAGAAGCCGGGACTACTATGAGCAGTTCTTC. This encodes CASSRSRDYYEQFF.

Of note for this clonotype: A much larger clone lies one base from this, so it may be a read error. This chain links TRBV5-1 with TRBJ2-7; 7 nucleotides match TRBD2. The CDR3 loop spans 16 amino acids. Germline V gene lookup returns CDR1 SGHRS and CDR2 YFSETQ. CDR3 protein: CASSLSAGPDSYEHYF. The CDR3, as DNA: TGCGCCAGCAGCTTGTCAGCGGGACCAGACTCCTACGAGCACTACTTC.

This clonotype was picked up a small number of times. The J gene is TRBJ2-7, the V gene TRBV7-9; 14 positions agree with TRBD2. CDR3 length: 15 amino acids. The V segment lost 4 bases and the J segment 7 bases; nucleotides outside the gene matches: 6. Per germline, CDR1 SEHNR and CDR2 FQNEAQ (reference sequence). The chain's CDR3 is CASSSRTSGRNEQYF. The CDR3 bases are TGTGCCAGCAGCTCAAGGACTAGCGGGAGGAATGAGCAGTACTTC.

This clonotype was counted only a few times. The chain carries TRBV29-1 and TRBJ2-1; possible D gene TRBD2, 5 bases. V dropped 6 bases and J dropped 7 bases, with 13 bases sitting between them. Germline V gives CDR1 SQVTM, CDR2 ANQGSEA. The CDR3 length is 12 residues. The CDR3 loop reads CSVLDLPNEQFF. The CDR3, as DNA: TGCAGCGTCCTGGACTTACCTAATGAGCAGTTCTTC.

This clonotype was seen repeatedly, ten times or more. The CDR3 region is CAAHRSYSSYNEQFF. Here the CDR3 DNA reads TGTGCCGCGCACCGCTCGTACAGCTCCTACAATGAGCAGTTCTTC. The rearrangement links TRBV2 to TRBJ2-1; no clear D gene. CDR1 and CDR2 (germline): SNHLY, FYNNEI. CDR3 length equals 15 residues. Trimming stripped 11 bases from V and 0 bases from J, with 17 bases between.

At least ten counts were recorded for this clonotype. The chain joins TRBV7-6 to TRBJ1-3; tentatively, D is TRBD1 (5 bases). The ends were cut back, 7 bases at V and 7 bases at J, with 20 bases in the middle. CDR3 length: 15 amino acids. Germline V lookup: CDR1 SGHVS, CDR2 FNYEAQ. CDR3 bases: TGTGCCAGCATCCGAGACCCGGCCAGGGCCAACACCATATATTTT. This codes for CASIRDPARANTIYF.

At least ten counts were recorded for this clonotype. V and J are TRBV6-1 and TRBJ2-1; TRBD2 aligns across 8 bases. With V trimmed by 4 bases and J by 6 bases, 5 bases remained unmatched. The CDR3 runs to 14 residues. Looked up from germline, CDR1 is MNHNS and CDR2 is SASEGT. Here the CDR3 DNA reads TGTGCCAGCAGTGGAGCGGGAGTTAGCAATGAGCAGTTCTTC. Translation gives CASSGAGVSNEQFF.

On this clonotype: Relative to the germline gene, one junction end is altered; a read error may explain this. This chain connects TRBV28 to TRBJ2-2, with 9 nucleotides matching TRBD2. The CDR3 runs 15 residues. The germline CDR1 and CDR2 sequences are MDHEN and SYDVKM. CDR3 DNA sequence: TGTGCCAGCAGTTTAGCGGGAGGGCGTATCGGGGGGCTGTTTTTT. It codes for CASSLAGGRIGGLFF.

This clonotype was counted between two and nine times. The rearrangement uses TRBV6-1 and TRBJ2-2; 8 bases are a match to TRBD2. Germline-derived CDR1 and CDR2 are MNHNS and SASEGT. The length of the CDR3 is 16 residues. Germline trimming cut 2 bases from V and 2 bases from J; bases unmatched to any gene: 4. In DNA, the CDR3 is TGTGCCAGCAGTGAACGGGTAGCGGGAAACACCGGGGAGCTGTTTTTT. Residues: CASSERVAGNTGELFF.

This clonotype has only a few counts. This chain links TRBV3-1 with TRBJ1-4, with 8 bases that match TRBD1. This CDR3 has 15 amino acids. Germline CDR1 is LGHDT and CDR2 is YNNKEL (reference sequence). With V trimmed by 3 bases and J by 4 bases, 4 bases remained unmatched. CDR3 region: CASSHPGGYNEKLFF. For the CDR3, the DNA is TGTGCCAGCAGCCACCCAGGGGGCTATAATGAAAAACTGTTTTTT.

This clonotype was detected only a few times. The genes are TRBV20-1 and TRBJ1-5; TRBD1 matches at 8 bases. V lost 1 base to trimming and J lost 9 bases; unmatched junction nucleotides: 8. CDR3 length: 14 amino acids. Germline CDR1 DFQATT, CDR2 SNEGSKA (reference sequence). The CDR3 coding sequence is TGCAGTGCTAGAGGGGACAGGATGTACGGGCCCCAGCATTTT. Protein sequence: CSARGDRMYGPQHF.

This clonotype has a count of ten or more. The chain combines TRBV7-6 with TRBJ2-1; 8 bases agree with TRBD1. The length of the CDR3 is 14 residues. The V gene's germline CDR1 is SGHVS and CDR2 FNYEAQ. The ends lost 2 bases at V and 5 bases at J; junction bases unmatched: 2. The CDR3 region is CASSLTGGNNEQFF. As DNA, the CDR3 is TGTGCCAGCAGCTTAACAGGGGGAAACAATGAGCAGTTCTTC.

J is TRBJ1-1 and V is TRBV9; maybe TRBD1 (5 bases). V shed 8 bases and J shed 1 base, with 9 bases lying between them. Germline loops: CDR1 SGDLS, CDR2 YYNGEE. The CDR3 loop spans 12 amino acids. The CDR3 DNA reads as TGTGCCAGTACAGGAGCGAACACTGAAGCTTTCTTT. Amino acid sequence: CASTGANTEAFF.